These 12 T cell receptor beta chains came from one sample sequenced in a study of blood T cells in healthy people across ages. A second PCR of roughly 7 to 11 cycles used a sample-barcoded 5' primer and a J-beta primer mix. One entry per CDR3 protein results from TCRdb running MiXCR on the 5' RACE reads. Of roughly 720,000 distinct CDR3 sequences in the sample, about 53% were seen once. The sequenced sample was blood. All receptors derive from a man older than 75 in good health.

The CDR3 reads CASSGGWLAGTDTQYF. In nucleotides, the CDR3 is TGTGCCAGCTCAGGGGGGTGGCTAGCGGGAACAGATACGCAGTATTTT. This chain links TRBV12-3 or TRBV12-4 with TRBJ2-3; TRBD2 agrees at 9 bases. The CDR3 length is 16 residues. V lost 8 bases to trimming and J lost 3 bases; unmatched junction nucleotides: 12.

This rearrangement joins TRBV3-1 to TRBJ2-4, with D possibly being TRBD2 (6 bases). The J call could be wrong; TRBJ2-7 is a better fit for the DNA end. The germline CDR1 and CDR2 sequences are LGHDT and YNNKEL (reference sequence). The CDR3 spans 15 residues. CDR3 sequence reads: CASSRAGGTPYEQYF. Here the CDR3 DNA reads TGTGCCAGCAGCCGGGCGGGCGGGACGCCCTACGAGCAGTACTTC.

This sequence joins TRBV5-1 and TRBJ2-5; D is uncertain. V was trimmed by 0 bases and J by 5 bases, leaving 14 bases between them. The CDR3 totals 15 residues. Germline lookup yields CDR1 SGHRS and CDR2 YFSETQ. This CDR3 is CASSLDVTNVETQYF. CDR3 bases: TGCGCCAGCAGCTTGGACGTGACCAACGTTGAGACCCAGTACTTC.

V is TRBV10-3 and J is TRBJ2-2; no reliable D call. With 4 bases removed from V and 5 bases from J, the gap between germline ends came to 11 bases. CDR3 length equals 14 residues. The germline V gene encodes CDR1 ENHRY and CDR2 SYGVKD. The CDR3 protein is CAISVYALTGELFF. In nucleotides, the CDR3 is TGTGCCATCAGTGTATACGCGTTAACCGGGGAGCTGTTTTTT.

This clonotype was detected a few times. V is TRBV12-3 or TRBV12-4 and J is TRBJ1-2; 9 positions match TRBD1. V lost 4 bases, J lost 4 bases, and 10 bases stayed unmatched. CDR3 length: 16 residues. The CDR3, as DNA: TGTGCCAGCAGTTCGCGCCACAGGGGGCGCGGCTATGGCTACACCTTC. Its protein product is CASSSRHRGRGYGYTF.

This chain links TRBV29-1 with TRBJ2-3; 9 nucleotides match TRBD1. Unmatched junction bases numbered 10, after V lost 3 bases and J lost 6 bases. The CDR3 contains 15 residues. The germline CDR1 and CDR2 sequences are SQVTM and ANQGSEA. The CDR3 region is CSVELGQGGWDTQYF. For the CDR3, the DNA is TGCAGCGTTGAGCTGGGACAGGGAGGGTGGGATACGCAGTATTTT.

The chain uses TRBV9 and TRBJ2-5, with TRBD2 matching 12 bases. The CDR3 spans 15 residues. Germline CDR1 is SGDLS and CDR2 is YYNGEE. The V segment lost 3 bases and the J segment 11 bases; nucleotides outside the gene matches: 11. The CDR3 here is CASSGTSGTMNEQYF. In DNA, the CDR3 is TGTGCCAGCAGCGGGACTAGCGGGACTATGAATGAGCAGTACTTC.

V gene TRBV27 combines with J gene TRBJ2-7, with D perhaps matching TRBD2 (6 bases). V lost 1 base and J lost 3, with 22 bases in between. From germline, CDR1 is MNHEY and CDR2 SMNVEV (reference sequence). The CDR3 covers 18 residues. CDR3 nucleotide sequence: TGTGCCAGCAGTTTATGGCCCCCGGGGGTAACGGAGAACTACGAGCAGTACTTC. This sequence encodes CASSLWPPGVTENYEQYF.

This sequence joins TRBV29-1 and TRBJ2-1; the D is unclear. This CDR3 has 12 residues. Trimming took 5 bases from V and 7 from J, leaving 12 bases between them. Per the germline V gene, CDR1 is SQVTM and CDR2 is ANQGSEA. CDR3 in amino acids: CSVWARRNEQFF. The DNA of the CDR3 is TGCAGCGTTTGGGCTAGAAGGAATGAGCAGTTCTTC.

The rearrangement joins TRBV5-1 to TRBJ2-1; D not certain. From germline, CDR1 is SGHRS and CDR2 YFSETQ. CDR3 length: 14 residues. The germline V and J ends were trimmed by 4 bases and 7 bases, with 15 bases remaining between them. The CDR3 DNA reads as TGCGCCAGCAGCGCCTCTATGGCTAGGAATGAGCAGTTCTTC. As protein: CASSASMARNEQFF.

This clonotype was recorded a few times. The chain employs TRBV7-9 and TRBJ1-2, with D unclear. This CDR3 contains 14 residues. Germline CDR1 is SEHNR and CDR2 is FQNEAQ (reference sequence). Trimming left V 5 bases short and J 6 bases short, with 16 bases between. CDR3 amino acids: CASSLRQSRHGYTF. The CDR3 coding sequence is TGTGCCAGCAGCCTCCGCCAGTCTAGGCATGGCTACACCTTC.

This chain connects TRBV19 to TRBJ1-2, with a possible D match to TRBD1 (5 bases). Per germline, CDR1 LNHDA and CDR2 SQIVND (reference sequence). The CDR3 loop spans 13 amino acids. Deletions cut 5 bases from V and 4 bases from J, with 11 bases between. DNA for the CDR3: TGTGCCAGTAGTCCTCAGGGAAGCTATGGCTACACCTTC. Its translation: CASSPQGSYGYTF.